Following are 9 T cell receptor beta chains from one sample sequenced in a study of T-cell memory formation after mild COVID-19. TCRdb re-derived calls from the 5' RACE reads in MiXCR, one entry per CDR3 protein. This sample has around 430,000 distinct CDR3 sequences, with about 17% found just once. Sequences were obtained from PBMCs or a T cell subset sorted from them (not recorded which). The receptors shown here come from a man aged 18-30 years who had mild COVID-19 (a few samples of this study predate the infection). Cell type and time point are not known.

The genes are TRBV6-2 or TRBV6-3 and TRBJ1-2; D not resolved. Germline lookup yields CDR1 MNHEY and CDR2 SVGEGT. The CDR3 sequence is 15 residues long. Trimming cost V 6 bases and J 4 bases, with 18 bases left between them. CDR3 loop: CASSPSLTAGYGYTF. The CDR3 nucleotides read TGTGCCAGCAGCCCTTCTCTCACAGCCGGCTATGGCTACACCTTC.

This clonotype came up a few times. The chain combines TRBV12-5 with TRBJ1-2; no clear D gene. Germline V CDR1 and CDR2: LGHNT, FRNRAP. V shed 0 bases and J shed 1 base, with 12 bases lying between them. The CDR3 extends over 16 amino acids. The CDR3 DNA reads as TGTGCTAGTGGTTTGGTATTAGGCGCTTTTAACTATGGCTACACCTTC. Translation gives CASGLVLGAFNYGYTF.

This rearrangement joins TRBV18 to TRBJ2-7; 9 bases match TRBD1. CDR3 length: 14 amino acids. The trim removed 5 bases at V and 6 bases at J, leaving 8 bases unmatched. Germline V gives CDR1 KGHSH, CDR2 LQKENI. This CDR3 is CASSSAGTGPEQYV. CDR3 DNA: TGTGCCAGCTCATCGGCCGGGACAGGGCCCGAGCAGTACGTC.

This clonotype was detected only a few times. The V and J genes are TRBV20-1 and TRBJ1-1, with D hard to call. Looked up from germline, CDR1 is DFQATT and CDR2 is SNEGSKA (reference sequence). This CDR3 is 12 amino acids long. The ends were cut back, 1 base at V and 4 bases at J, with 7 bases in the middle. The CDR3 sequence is CSARASGTEAFF. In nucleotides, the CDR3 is TGCAGTGCTAGAGCTTCGGGCACTGAAGCTTTCTTT.

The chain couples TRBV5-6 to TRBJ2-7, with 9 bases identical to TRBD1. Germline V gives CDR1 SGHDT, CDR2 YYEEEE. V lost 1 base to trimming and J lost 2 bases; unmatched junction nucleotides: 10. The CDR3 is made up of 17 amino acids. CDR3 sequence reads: CASSLWGGQGLPYEQYF. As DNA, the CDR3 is TGTGCCAGCAGCTTGTGGGGTGGACAGGGGCTCCCCTACGAGCAGTACTTC.

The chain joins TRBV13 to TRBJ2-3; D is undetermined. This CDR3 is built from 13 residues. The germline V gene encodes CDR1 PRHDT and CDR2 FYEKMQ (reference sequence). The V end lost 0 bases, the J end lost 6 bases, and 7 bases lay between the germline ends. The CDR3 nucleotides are TGTGCCAGCAGCTTAGGAGCCTGGGATACGCAGTATTTT. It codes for CASSLGAWDTQYF.

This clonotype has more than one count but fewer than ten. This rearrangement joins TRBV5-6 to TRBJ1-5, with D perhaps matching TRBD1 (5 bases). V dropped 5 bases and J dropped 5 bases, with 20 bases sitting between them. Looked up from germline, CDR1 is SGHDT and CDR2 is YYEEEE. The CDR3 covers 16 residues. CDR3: CASSRRGGFLDQPQHF. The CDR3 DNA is TGTGCCAGCAGTCGGCGGGGCGGTTTTTTGGATCAGCCCCAGCATTTT.

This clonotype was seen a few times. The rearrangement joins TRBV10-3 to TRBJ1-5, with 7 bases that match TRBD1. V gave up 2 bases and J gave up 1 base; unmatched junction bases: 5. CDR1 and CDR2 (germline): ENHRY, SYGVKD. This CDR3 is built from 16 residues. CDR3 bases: TGTGCCATCAGTGAGCAACAGGGGTTAAGCAATCAGCCCCAGCATTTT. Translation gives CAISEQQGLSNQPQHF.

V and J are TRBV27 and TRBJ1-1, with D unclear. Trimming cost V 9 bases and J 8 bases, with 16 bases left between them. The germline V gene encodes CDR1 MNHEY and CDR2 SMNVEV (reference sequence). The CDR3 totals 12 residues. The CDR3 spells CASVDFWREAFF. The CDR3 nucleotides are TGTGCCAGTGTGGACTTCTGGAGGGAAGCTTTCTTT.